A single sample gave rise to the 25 T cell receptor beta chains below, sequenced in a study of OX40 agonist ivuxolimab in advanced cancers. The library was generated by the immunoSEQ multiplex PCR assay. In TCRdb, the immuneACCESS table is reduced to in-frame sequences with V and J assigned. These tables do not hold every clone; where another copy was compared, an unresolved V gene accounts for under half, and the others remain unexplained. Present in this sample are tens of thousands of clones, approximately 80% of which were seen just once. About 0.44% of the sample is in the top ten clones. The material was CD4+ or CD8+ T cells sorted from blood, obtained in a trial of the OX40 agonist ivuxolimab. These receptors originate from an adult with an advanced solid tumor such as melanoma, head and neck, liver or kidney cancer.

This clone showed up just once. This chain links TRBV7-9 with TRBJ1-6; D remains unclear. CDR1 is SEHNR and CDR2 is FQNEAQ in the germline V gene (reference sequence). There are 13 residues in the CDR3. V lost 2 bases and J lost 7, with 6 bases in between. CDR3 protein: CASSLLENSPLHF. CDR3 in DNA: TGTGCCAGCAGCTTATTAGAGAATTCACCCCTCCACTTT.

This clone showed up just a few times. The CDR3 nucleotides read TGCGCCAGCAGCCAATACGCCGCTGTTGGGAATCAGCCCCAGCATTTT. It specifies CASSQYAAVGNQPQHF. This chain joins TRBV4-1 and TRBJ1-5; no reliable D call. The CDR3 sequence is 16 residues long. Per the germline V gene, CDR1 is MGHRA and CDR2 is YSYEKL. The ends were cut back, 2 bases at V and 4 bases at J, with 15 bases in the middle.

This clone has just one count. V and J are TRBV27 and TRBJ2-5; TRBD1 agrees at 7 bases. The length of the CDR3 is 15 residues. Germline V gene data show CDR1 as MNHEY and CDR2 as SMNVEV (reference sequence). Trimming removed 6 bases from V and 5 bases from J; junction bases left unmatched: 12. In DNA, the CDR3 is TGTGCCAGCAGAGGCCAAAGAGGGGGCAGGGAGACCCAGTACTTC. Translated: CASRGQRGGRETQYF.

There are a few counts of this clone. V is TRBV6-1 and J is TRBJ1-5, with TRBD1 as a possible D gene (6 bases). CDR1 MNHNS and CDR2 SASEGT come from the germline V gene. The CDR3 has 16 residues. V lost 4 bases to trimming and J lost 2 bases, with 15 bases between them. The CDR3 bases are TGTGCCAGCAGTGGGTCCCCCGCAGGGGGCAATCAGCCCCAGCATTTT. It codes for CASSGSPAGGNQPQHF.

This clone was observed a single time. The chain joins TRBV6-5 to TRBJ1-2; TRBD1 might be the D (5 bases). Germline CDR1 MNHEY, CDR2 SVGAGI. The CDR3 has 15 residues. V was clipped by 2 bases and J by 0 bases, with 10 bases between them. The CDR3 protein is CASSYRGGTNYGYTF. The CDR3 bases are TGTGCCAGCAGTTACAGGGGAGGGACTAACTATGGCTACACCTTC.

The rearrangement uses TRBV11-2 and TRBJ2-4, with TRBD1 matching 9 bases. Germline CDR1 is SGHAT and CDR2 is FQNNGV. This CDR3 contains 15 residues. V lost 5 bases, J lost 7 bases, and 9 bases stayed unmatched. The CDR3 nucleotides are TGTGCCAGCAGCCGGATACGGACAGGGGATAACATTCAGTACTTC. This gives the protein CASSRIRTGDNIQYF. Supplemented by reference TRBV11-2 and TRBJ2-4, the full variable domain reads EAGVAQSPRYKIIEKRQSVAFWCNPISGHATLYWYQQILGQGPKLLIQFQNNGVVDDSQLPKDRFSAERLKGVDSTLKIQPAKLEDSAVYLCASSRIRTGDNIQYFGAGTRLSVL.

CDR3 loop: CASSSGGYGYTF. Here the CDR3 DNA reads TGTGCCAGCAGTTCGGGGGGCTATGGCTACACCTTC. This chain joins TRBV28 and TRBJ1-2; tentative D call: TRBD1 (5 bases). Germline CDR1 MDHEN, CDR2 SYDVKM. V gave up 4 bases and J gave up 4 bases, with 7 bases separating them. The CDR3 length is 12 residues.

The rearrangement uses TRBV19 and TRBJ1-2; 8 nucleotides agree with TRBD1. V lost 4 bases to trimming and J lost 6 bases; unmatched junction nucleotides: 10. The CDR3 totals 15 residues. CDR1 and CDR2 (germline): LNHDA, SQIVND (reference sequence). The CDR3 region has the DNA TGTGCCAGTAGTACATTGGACAGGGAAGGTCATGGCTACACCTTC. Protein: CASSTLDREGHGYTF. Using reference TRBV19 and TRBJ1-2 for the parts outside the CDR3, the full variable domain is DGGITQSPKYLFRKEGQNVTLSCEQNLNHDAMYWYRQDPGQGLRLIYYSQIVNDFQKGDIAEGYSVSREKKESFPLTVTSAQKNPTAFYLCASSTLDREGHGYTFGSGTRLTVV.

This chain joins TRBV10-3 and TRBJ2-1; TRBD2 matches 8 bases. V trimming: 5 bases; J trimming: 4 bases; junction bases outside the gene matches: 7. This CDR3 contains 15 residues. Germline V lookup: CDR1 ENHRY, CDR2 SYGVKD. The CDR3 nucleotides are TGTGCCATCAGTACTAGCGGCGGCTCTTACAATGAGCAGTTCTTC. It specifies CAISTSGGSYNEQFF.

V and J are TRBV28 and TRBJ1-1; perhaps TRBD1 as D (5 bases). The CDR3 totals 15 residues. Germline loops: CDR1 MDHEN, CDR2 SYDVKM. Trimming cost V 4 bases and J 4 bases, with 16 bases left between them. The CDR3 region is CASSSREVKGTEAFF. Here the CDR3 DNA reads TGTGCCAGCAGTTCCAGGGAGGTTAAAGGCACTGAAGCTTTCTTT.

The chain recombines TRBV18 with TRBJ1-5; tentatively, D is TRBD1 (5 bases). The CDR3 spans 14 residues. The germline V gene encodes CDR1 KGHSH and CDR2 LQKENI. Between the trimmed V and J ends, which lost 3 bases and 6 bases, there was a span of 12 bases. DNA of the CDR3: TGTGCCAGCTCACCCCTGGGGGAAGGTCAGCCCCAGCATTTT. This codes for CASSPLGEGQPQHF.

The sample holds one count of this clone. The V gene is TRBV7-2, the J gene TRBJ2-5; D call uncertain. Germline CDR1 and CDR2: SGHTA and FQGNSA. This CDR3 is 14 amino acids long. V lost 0 bases and J lost 7, with 12 bases in between. The CDR3 region has the DNA TGTGCCAGCAGCTTAGCGCTATCAGGTGGGACCCAGTACTTC. Amino acid sequence: CASSLALSGGTQYF.

The CDR3 protein is CASSLMGGQGPGEQYF. The CDR3 region has the DNA TGTGCCAGCAGCTTAATGGGGGGACAGGGGCCGGGCGAGCAGTACTTC. V is TRBV7-2 and J is TRBJ2-7; 10 nucleotides align to TRBD1. Germline CDR1 SGHTA, CDR2 FQGNSA. This CDR3 is 16 amino acids long. After removal of 2 bases from V and 6 bases from J, the junction contained 10 bases not matched to a gene.

This sequence joins TRBV6-6 and TRBJ2-3; D is possibly TRBD2 (6 bases). Trimming removed 2 bases from V and 1 base from J, with 10 bases in between. CDR3 size: 15 residues. Germline V gene data show CDR1 as MNHNY and CDR2 as SVGAGI (reference sequence). The CDR3 loop is CASSYPGTGTDTQYF. DNA of the CDR3: TGTGCCAGCAGTTACCCAGGGACTGGCACAGATACGCAGTATTTT.

This chain uses TRBV7-8 with TRBJ2-1, with 8 bases that match TRBD2. The CDR3 has 16 residues. The J segment lost 3 bases and the V segment lost 7 bases, leaving 11 bases of the junction unmatched. Germline V gene lookup returns CDR1 SGHVS and CDR2 FQNEAQ. CDR3 DNA sequence: TGTGCCAGCACCCCATTAGCGGGGACTTTCTACAATGAGCAGTTCTTC. It encodes CASTPLAGTFYNEQFF.

This chain links TRBV18 with TRBJ2-4; 11 bases are shared with TRBD1. Germline-derived CDR1 and CDR2 are KGHSH and LQKENI. After removal of 3 bases from V and 6 bases from J, the junction contained 1 base not matched to a gene. CDR3 length: 14 residues. The CDR3 DNA reads TGTGCCAGCTCACCCGGGACAGGGGGAAACATTCAGTACTTC. This encodes CASSPGTGGNIQYF. The entire variable domain, with the rest obtained from reference TRBV18 and TRBJ2-4, is as follows: NAGVMQNPRHLVRRRGQEARLRCSPMKGHSHVYWYRQLPEEGLKFMVYLQKENIIDESGMPKERFSAEFPKEGPSILRIQQVVRGDSAAYFCASSPGTGGNIQYFGAGTRLSVL.

The chain carries TRBV6-5 and TRBJ1-5, with TRBD1 matching 7 bases. The germline V gene encodes CDR1 MNHEY and CDR2 SVGAGI. The V segment lost 3 bases and the J segment 7 bases; nucleotides outside the gene matches: 3. The CDR3 spans 13 residues. The CDR3: CASSYTGAQPQHF. For the CDR3, the DNA is TGTGCCAGCAGTTATACAGGGGCCCAGCCCCAGCATTTT.

V is TRBV6-1 and J is TRBJ1-4; D call uncertain. Trimming cost V 2 bases and J 4 bases, with 11 bases left between them. This CDR3 has 15 residues. Looked up from germline, CDR1 is MNHNS and CDR2 is SASEGT. Written as DNA, the CDR3 is TGTGCCAGCAGTGAAACCCGGGGTAGTAATGAAAAACTGTTTTTT. As protein: CASSETRGSNEKLFF.

The chain couples TRBV6-5 to TRBJ2-1; 7 nucleotides line up with TRBD2. The CDR3 loop spans 14 amino acids. Germline CDR1 is MNHEY and CDR2 is SVGAGI. V lost 8 bases to trimming and J lost 10 bases; unmatched junction nucleotides: 14. The CDR3 DNA is TGTGCCAGCGGGGAAAGGACTAGGAGGGAGGAGCAGTTCTTC. Translation: CASGERTRREEQFF.

This clone was observed once. The V and J genes are TRBV21-1 and TRBJ1-3. TRBV21-1 is noted as a pseudogene. The CDR3 spans 16 residues. The CDR3 reads CASSTAFRAAGNTIYF. In nucleotides, the CDR3 is TGTGCCAGCAGCACCGCCTTCCGGGCGGCTGGAAACACCATATATTTT.

V and J are TRBV18 and TRBJ2-1, with 8 bases lining up with TRBD2. V was pared by 3 bases and J by 7 bases, with 11 bases of the junction left unmatched. The germline gives CDR1 KGHSH, CDR2 LQKENI. The CDR3 totals 16 residues. This CDR3 is CASSPSSGRRGNEQFF. Here the CDR3 DNA reads TGTGCCAGCTCACCTTCCAGCGGGAGAAGAGGGAATGAGCAGTTCTTC. Variable domain in full (rest from reference TRBV18 and TRBJ2-1): NAGVMQNPRHLVRRRGQEARLRCSPMKGHSHVYWYRQLPEEGLKFMVYLQKENIIDESGMPKERFSAEFPKEGPSILRIQQVVRGDSAAYFCASSPSSGRRGNEQFFGPGTRLTVL.

This clone appeared a few times. This chain uses TRBV2 with TRBJ1-4; D unclear. The V end lost 10 bases, the J end lost 10 bases, and 19 bases lay between the germline ends. Germline loops: CDR1 SNHLY, CDR2 FYNNEI. This CDR3 contains 13 residues. The CDR3 sequence is CATGDLLRRKLFF. The CDR3 DNA reads as TGTGCCACAGGTGACCTACTGCGTCGAAAACTGTTTTTT.

This clone has a single count. The V call is TRBV11-2, the J call TRBJ1-6, with 9 bases that match TRBD1. Germline V lookup: CDR1 SGHAT, CDR2 FQNNGV. The trim removed 5 bases at V and 7 bases at J, leaving 3 bases unmatched. The CDR3 length is 14 residues. The DNA for the CDR3 is TGTGCCAGCAGCGGGACAGGGTGGAATTCACCCCTCCACTTT. Its translation: CASSGTGWNSPLHF.

This clone has only one observation. V gene TRBV18 combines with J gene TRBJ2-1; 10 bases agree with TRBD2. This CDR3 region has 15 residues. The V segment lost 6 bases and the J segment 5 bases; nucleotides outside the gene matches: 7. CDR1 and CDR2 from the germline V gene are KGHSH and LQKENI. The CDR3 sequence is CASSQLAGLDNEQFF. As DNA, the CDR3 is TGTGCCAGCTCGCAACTAGCGGGATTGGACAATGAGCAGTTCTTC.

This clone appeared a single time. This chain joins TRBV2 and TRBJ2-2; unclear D gene. Germline CDR1 reads SNHLY; CDR2 reads FYNNEI. V lost 5 bases and J lost 6, with 10 bases in between. This CDR3 has 13 residues. The CDR3 DNA follows: TGTGCCAGCAGTCCTAGAGTTGCCGGGGAGCTGTTTTTT. Its protein is CASSPRVAGELFF.